The rows below give T cell receptor beta chains drawn from one sample of a study of T cells in lung cancer brain metastases. This table comes from immunoSEQ multiplex PCR, and its TCRdb copy is limited to in-frame clones, with some not included. Found here are more than 1,500 clones, 75% to 90% of them singletons; the top ten hold around 4.1%. Sequenced sample: tumor tissue from a brain metastasis. Source of these receptors: a woman between 45 and 65 years old with non-small cell lung cancer that had spread to the brain. The CDR3 runs from the conserved cysteine through the conserved F or W. A D gene is named only where the DNA matches it firmly. Only some rows state a clone size, as once, few, many or a class for expanded clones.

J gene,V gene,clone size,D gene,CDR3 protein,CDR3 DNA
TRBJ1-3,TRBV19,-,TRBD1,CAAKDRAGNTIYF,TGTGCCGCAAAGGACAGGGCTGGAAACACCATATATTTT
TRBJ1-5,TRBV30,few,-,CAWTSARGDTNQPQHF,TGTGCCTGGACGTCGGCCCGTGGGGATACCAATCAGCCCCAGCATTTT
TRBJ1-4,TRBV7-2,-,-,CASSLGRNSRGEKLFF,TGTGCCAGCAGCCTAGGACGGAACTCGCGGGGTGAAAAACTGTTTTTT
TRBJ1-5,TRBV19,-,-,CASSTKGFQPQHF,TGTGCCAGTAGTACGAAGGGGTTTCAGCCCCAGCATTTT
TRBJ2-4,TRBV14,-,-,CASSQGDIQYF,TGTGCCAGCAGCCAAGGGGACATTCAGTACTTC
TRBJ2-1,TRBV7-8,-,TRBD2,CASSSSGGRHEQFF,TGTGCCAGCAGCTCCTCGGGAGGGCGGCATGAGCAGTTCTTC
TRBJ2-7,TRBV29-1,few,-,CSVGGSVGEQYF,TGCAGCGTTGGCGGTTCAGTCGGGGAGCAGTACTTC
TRBJ2-5,TRBV5-4,-,-,CASSSTGREETQYF,TGTGCCAGCAGCTCCACGGGCAGGGAAGAGACCCAGTACTTC
TRBJ1-6,TRBV2,-,-,CASSENRVENSPLHF,TGTGCCAGCAGTGAGAATAGGGTCGAGAATTCACCCCTCCACTTT
TRBJ2-7,TRBV5-1,-,TRBD2,CASSLGTSGFDEQYF,TGCGCCAGCAGCTTGGGAACTAGCGGGTTCGACGAGCAGTACTTC
TRBJ1-5,TRBV19,-,-,CASSIDRGNGNQPQHF,TGTGCCAGTAGTATAGACAGGGGAAATGGCAATCAGCCCCAGCATTTT
TRBJ1-2,TRBV14,-,-,CASSQGQASAGYTF,TGTGCCAGCAGCCAAGGACAGGCCTCTGCGGGCTACACCTTC
TRBJ1-2,TRBV29-1,-,-,CSVEGTDYGYTF,TGCAGCGTTGAGGGCACCGACTATGGCTACACCTTC
TRBJ2-7,TRBV6-1,-,-,CASSWVDEQYF,TGTGCCAGCAGTTGGGTGGACGAGCAGTACTTC
TRBJ1-1,TRBV27,-,-,CASSFNLNTEAFF,TGTGCCAGCAGTTTCAACCTGAACACTGAAGCTTTCTTT
TRBJ2-1,TRBV5-1,-,TRBD2,CASSLGGLRSYNEQFF,TGCGCCAGCAGCTTGGGGGGACTACGCTCCTACAATGAGCAGTTCTTC
TRBJ1-5,TRBV7-9,-,-,CATQDSLNQPQHF,TGTGCCACCCAAGATAGTCTCAATCAGCCCCAGCATTTT
TRBJ1-2,TRBV29-1,-,-,CSVEDVSGYYGYTF,TGTAGCGTTGAAGATGTTTCCGGATACTATGGCTACACCTTC
TRBJ2-7,TRBV4-1,-,-,CASSQDLAGNRANEQYF,TGCGCCAGCAGCCAAGATCTCGCCGGAAACAGGGCGAACGAGCAGTACTTC
TRBJ2-2,TRBV9,-,TRBD2,CASSEPSSGGLNTGELFF,TGTGCCAGCAGCGAGCCCTCGAGCGGGGGCTTGAACACCGGGGAGCTGTTTTTT
TRBJ1-1,TRBV19,-,TRBD1,CASSKLQGAVNTEAFF,TGTGCCAGTAGTAAACTACAGGGGGCCGTGAACACTGAAGCTTTCTTT
TRBJ1-1,TRBV27,-,TRBD1,CASSLSPQGIAFF,TGTGCCAGCAGTTTATCCCCACAGGGGATAGCTTTTTTT
TRBJ2-2,TRBV7-2,-,-,CASSFTGELFF,TGTGCCAGCAGCTTCACCGGGGAGCTGTTTTTT
TRBJ1-5,TRBV15,-,TRBD1,CATSPGTVEDQPQHF,TGTGCCACCAGCCCCGGGACAGTCGAGGATCAGCCCCAGCATTTT
TRBJ1-5,TRBV27,-,-,CASSFAENQPQHF,TGTGCCAGCAGTTTTGCTGAGAATCAGCCCCAGCATTTT
TRBJ1-6,TRBV30,-,-,CAWTLGPHGNSPLHF,TGTGCCTGGACCCTGGGGCCCCATGGTAATTCACCCCTCCACTTT
TRBJ2-3,TRBV9,-,TRBD2,CASSVGASGGADTQYF,TGTGCCAGCAGCGTAGGGGCTAGCGGGGGGGCAGATACGCAGTATTTT
TRBJ1-1,TRBV7-2,-,TRBD1,CARRQGVDPEAFF,TGTGCCAGAAGACAGGGCGTGGATCCTGAAGCTTTCTTT
TRBJ1-6,TRBV30,-,TRBD1,CAWKGQYYNSPLHF,TGTGCCTGGAAGGGACAGTACTATAATTCACCCCTCCACTTT
TRBJ2-1,TRBV19,-,-,CASSMNPFAYNEQFF,TGTGCCAGTAGTATGAACCCTTTTGCCTACAATGAGCAGTTCTTC